Listed here is a single T cell receptor (beta chain). The data derive from a study of OX40 agonist ivuxolimab in advanced cancers. The V gene's germline CDR1 is KGHSH and CDR2 LQKENI. The V gene lost 2 bases and the J gene lost 2 bases, with 15 bases spanning the gap. The length of the CDR3 is 16 residues. Sequenced by immunoSEQ multiplex PCR; TCRdb stores in-frame clones only, minus some. The data hold approximately 70,000 clones, with roughly nine tenths observed a single time. The chain has TRBV18 and TRBJ2-5; D call uncertain. The sequencing here drew on CD4+ or CD8+ T cells sorted from blood, taken in a trial of the OX40 agonist ivuxolimab. The receptor was isolated from an adult with an advanced solid tumor such as melanoma, head and neck, liver or kidney cancer. CDR3 amino acids: CASSPGQSRIQETQYF. CDR3 nucleotide sequence: TGTGCCAGCTCACCAGGCCAATCGCGGATTCAAGAGACCCAGTACTTC.